These 6 T cell receptor beta chains were sequenced from one sample in a study of T cell responses to AZD1222 COVID-19 vaccine. Produced via immunoSEQ multiplex PCR; TCRdb's table is partial and in-frame only. This table has 130,000 to 150,000 clones, approximately 78% appearing once. Sequenced here: peripheral blood, sampled on day 0 of MenACWY control vaccination. The receptors stem from an adult in good health.

This sequence joins TRBV7-3 and TRBJ2-1; 7 bases are a match to TRBD2. V was pared by 5 bases and J by 1 base, with 11 bases of the junction left unmatched. Germline CDR1 SGHTA, CDR2 FQGTGA. The CDR3 length is 17 residues. The CDR3 here is CASSPSGTISSYNEQFF. The CDR3 DNA is TGTGCCAGCAGCCCCTCAGGGACTATTTCTTCCTACAATGAGCAGTTCTTC.

This clone was seen just once. V and J are TRBV2 and TRBJ2-3; D not resolved. Germline V gene data show CDR1 as SNHLY and CDR2 as FYNNEI. V lost 4 bases and J 1 base, leaving 6 bases between the germline ends. This CDR3 region has 13 residues. As DNA, the CDR3 is TGTGCCAGCAGTGTATCCGGCACAGATACGCAGTATTTT. Amino acids: CASSVSGTDTQYF. The full variable domain, with the rest looked up from reference TRBV2 and TRBJ2-3, is EPEVTQTPSHQVTQMGQEVILRCVPISNHLYFYWYRQILGQKVEFLVSFYNNEISEKSEIFDDQFSVERPDGSNFTLKIRSTKLEDSAMYFCASSVSGTDTQYFGPGTRLTVL.

The chain couples TRBV5-4 to TRBJ1-2; tentative D call: TRBD1 (6 bases). Germline V CDR1 and CDR2: SGHNT, YYREEE (reference sequence). CDR3 length: 15 residues. Trimming removed 3 bases at V and 9 bases at J, with 21 bases between. The CDR3 DNA reads TGTGCCAGCAGCTGGTCTAGGGGGGGCGATTTTAGCTACACCTTC. Translated: CASSWSRGGDFSYTF.

In its sample, this clone was seen a few times. V and J are TRBV30 and TRBJ1-5; no firm D call. The CDR3 has 13 amino acids. Germline CDR1 and CDR2: GTSNPN and SVGIG (reference sequence). The ends were cut back, 0 bases at V and 4 bases at J, with 7 bases in the middle. The CDR3 region is CAWSVSENQPQHF. The CDR3 nucleotides read TGTGCCTGGAGTGTAAGTGAAAATCAGCCCCAGCATTTT.

In this sample, this clone turned up a few times. V is TRBV24-1 and J is TRBJ2-1, with TRBD2 matching 11 bases. The CDR3 covers 20 residues. Trimming took 3 bases from V and 0 from J; bases not matched to a gene: 12. Germline lookup yields CDR1 KGHDR and CDR2 SFDVKD. Here the CDR3 reads CATSDPLAGGPQSSYNEQFF. In nucleotides, the CDR3 is TGTGCCACCAGTGATCCCCTAGCGGGGGGCCCTCAGAGCTCCTACAATGAGCAGTTCTTC.

Points on this clone: Other DNA variants within this sample encode the same CDR3. The chain couples TRBV6-1 to TRBJ1-2; the D is unclear. Per the germline V gene, CDR1 is MNHNS and CDR2 is SASEGT. V dropped 2 bases and J dropped 4 bases, with 8 bases sitting between them. The CDR3 is 13 amino acids. In nucleotides, the CDR3 is TGTGCCAGCAGTGAACTGGGGTCCTATGGCTACACCTTC. Translation: CASSELGSYGYTF.